Listed below are T cell receptor beta chains from one sample, sequenced in a study of molecular identifiers for immune sequencing clone quantification. TCRdb called the PCR reads again in MiXCR, with one record for every CDR3 protein. The sample records over 600,000 distinct CDR3 sequences, 20% being singletons. The sample was naive CD8+ T cells from blood, with Jurkat cell RNA spiked in. These receptor sequences come from a human donor in good health. Some libraries in this study had Jurkat cell RNA spiked in. Each CDR3 is given with its conserved first and last residue. The D gene is left open where the match is weak. Size values are once, few and many counts, or a class for expanded clones, and some rows have none.

TRBJ2-1 | NA | TRBV20-1 | many | TGCAGTGCTATACGGGACAATGAGCAGTTCTTC | CSAIRDNEQFF
TRBJ2-2 | TRBD1 | TRBV4-3 | NA | TGCGCCAGCAGCCAAGATTCTTCAGGGGGTGCGTGGACCGGGGAGCTGTTTTTT | CASSQDSSGGAWTGELFF
TRBJ2-5 | TRBD1 | TRBV19 | NA | TGTGCCAGTAGCCCCACGGGACAGGGGGCTTCCACCCAGTACTTC | CASSPTGQGASTQYF
TRBJ2-5 | TRBD2 | TRBV20-1 | few | TGCAGTGCTAGAGATTTTCTAGCGGAGACCCAAGAGACCCAGTACTTC | CSARDFLAETQETQYF
TRBJ2-1 | NA | TRBV4-2 | many | TGTGCCAGCAGCCAAGAAGGGGGGAGGGCCTGGAATGAGCAGTTCTTC | CASSQEGGRAWNEQFF
TRBJ2-7 | TRBD2 | TRBV20-1 | many | TGCAGTGCTTTAGCGGGGGGGGATTTATACGAGCAGTACTTC | CSALAGGDLYEQYF
TRBJ2-7 | TRBD1 | TRBV25-1 | few | TGTGCCAGCAGTTGGGGGACAGGGGACTACGAGCAGTACTTC | CASSWGTGDYEQYF
TRBJ2-5 | NA | TRBV2 | many | TGTGCCAGCAGTGAATGGGGGGCCTGGGACAGACAAGAGACCCAGTACTTC | CASSEWGAWDRQETQYF
TRBJ2-7 | NA | TRBV19 | many | TGTGCCAGTAGTACAGAGACATCCTACGAGCAGTACTTC | CASSTETSYEQYF
TRBJ2-7 | NA | TRBV6-5 | many | TGTGCCAGCAGTTCCTTGCCGGGACGGGGCTACGAGCAGTACTTC | CASSSLPGRGYEQYF
TRBJ2-7 | NA | TRBV30 | many | TGTGCCTGGAGTGTACGTGGGGGGCGGACAACCTACGAGCAGTACTTC | CAWSVRGGRTTYEQYF
TRBJ2-7 | NA | TRBV6-5 | many | TGTGCCAGCAGTTACTCGATGGGGGCGCACGAGCAGTACTTC | CASSYSMGAHEQYF
TRBJ2-7 | TRBD2 | TRBV20-1 | many | TGCAGTGCTAAGGACGGGACTACCTCCTACGAGCAGTACTTC | CSAKDGTTSYEQYF
TRBJ2-3 | NA | TRBV12-3/TRBV12-4 | NA | TGTGCCAGCAGTGCGTGGGACACAGATGCGCAGTATTTT | CASSAWDTDAQYF
TRBJ2-7 | TRBD1 | TRBV14 | NA | TGTGCCAGCAGCCCATCGGGTGGGACAGTCAGCTCCTACGAGCAGTACTTC | CASSPSGGTVSSYEQYF
TRBJ2-7 | TRBD2 | TRBV27 | NA | TGTGCCAGCAGTTTCTTGTCTAGCGGCTCCTACGAGCAGTACTTC | CASSFLSSGSYEQYF
TRBJ2-1 | TRBD1 | TRBV2 | NA | TGTGCCAGCAGTGTGCCCGTCGAGGGGGCCCCCTGGGGTGAGCAGTTCTTC | CASSVPVEGAPWGEQFF
TRBJ2-7 | NA | TRBV4-2 | many | TGTGCCAGCAGCCTCATCCGGGACCCGGAGAGCGAGCAGTACTTC | CASSLIRDPESEQYF
TRBJ2-1 | TRBD1 | TRBV15 | many | TGTGCCACTGGACAGGGGACCTACAATGAGCAGTTCTTC | CATGQGTYNEQFF
TRBJ1-2 | NA | TRBV7-9 | many | TGTGCCAGCAGCTTTACTACTAACTATGGCTACACCTTC | CASSFTTNYGYTF
TRBJ2-7 | NA | TRBV4-3 | many | TGCGCCAGCAGCCGAGCGTACGGTTTCCGGTTAGACTACGAGCAGTACTTC | CASSRAYGFRLDYEQYF
TRBJ2-5 | NA | TRBV27 | NA | TGTGCCAGCAGTATGACGGTGCTCGGGGAGACCCAGTACTTC | CASSMTVLGETQYF
TRBJ2-1 | NA | TRBV20-1 | NA | TGCAGTGCTAGAAGACAGAATTACAATGAGCAGTTCTTC | CSARRQNYNEQFF
TRBJ2-2 | NA | TRBV7-9 | few | TGTGCCAGCAGCTTAGAGGTTATTAGCACCGGGGAGCTGTTTTTT | CASSLEVISTGELFF
TRBJ2-3 | TRBD2 | TRBV10-2 | many | TGCGCCAGCAGTGGATCTAGCGGCCCCACAGATACGCAGTATTTT | CASSGSSGPTDTQYF
TRBJ2-1 | TRBD2 | TRBV10-3 | NA | TGTGCCATCAGTGGGAGAGCGGGGGGAAATGAGCAGTTCTTC | CAISGRAGGNEQFF
TRBJ2-5 | NA | TRBV20-1 | few | TGCAGTGCTAGAGTAACGTTGCAGACCCAGTACTTC | CSARVTLQTQYF
TRBJ2-2 | TRBD2 | TRBV19 | few | TGTGCCAGTAGTATCTTAGCGGGAGGCCACACCGGGGAGCTGTTTTTT | CASSILAGGHTGELFF
TRBJ2-3 | NA | TRBV28 | many | TGTGCCAGCAGTTTACAGGGGTTTAGCACAGATACGCAGTATTTT | CASSLQGFSTDTQYF
TRBJ2-1 | NA | TRBV2 | NA | TGTGCCAGCAGAAAAGGGGCAGACATAACCTCCTACAATAAGCAGTTCTTC | CASRKGADITSYNKQFF
TRBJ2-7 | NA | TRBV2 | many | TGTGCCAGCAGTGAAGGAGGGCGCGGGTCCGTCTACTTC | CASSEGGRGSVYF
TRBJ2-1 | NA | TRBV5-1 | NA | TGCGCCAGCAGCTTGGGTCGCAGCTACTACAGTGAGCAGTTCTTC | CASSLGRSYYSEQFF
TRBJ2-7 | NA | TRBV19 | few | TGTGCCAGTAGTATAGTAGGGGACGGTGACTACGAGCAGTACTTC | CASSIVGDGDYEQYF
TRBJ2-7 | NA | TRBV4-3 | many | TGCGCCAGCAGCCAAGGAGAAGGGGCTCCCTACGAGCAGTACTTC | CASSQGEGAPYEQYF
TRBJ2-5 | TRBD2 | TRBV19 | many | TGTGCCAGCCGAAACGCCGAGCGGGGTCAAGAGACCCAGTACTTC | CASRNAERGQETQYF
TRBJ2-2 | TRBD1 | TRBV4-3 | few | TGCGCCAGCAGCCATGACACTGGACAGGGGCGGACCGGGGAGCTGTTTTTT | CASSHDTGQGRTGELFF
TRBJ2-7 | NA | TRBV6-2/TRBV6-3 | NA | TGCGCCAGCAGTTACGGCGGATCAATCGGCGAGCAGTACTTC | CASSYGGSIGEQYF
TRBJ2-7 | NA | TRBV7-9 | NA | TGTGCCAGCAGCTCCCCGGGGGAGCGCTCCTACGAGCAGCACTTC | CASSSPGERSYEQHF
TRBJ1-3 | NA | TRBV29-1 | many | TGCAGCGGTCGATACAGGGACTCTGGAAACACCATATATTTT | CSGRYRDSGNTIYF
TRBJ2-1 | TRBD2 | TRBV29-1 | NA | TGCAGCGTTGAAGATCTAGCGGCGGGATACTACAATGAGCAGTTCTTC | CSVEDLAAGYYNEQFF
TRBJ2-2 | NA | TRBV30 | many | TGTGCCTGGAGTCCACGTCTATTGGGGGAGCTGTTTTTT | CAWSPRLLGELFF
TRBJ2-7 | NA | TRBV4-3 | many | TGCGCCAGCAGCCAAGATTACGCCGGAGTGGGTTCCACCTACGAGCAGTACTTC | CASSQDYAGVGSTYEQYF
TRBJ2-3 | NA | TRBV3-1 | many | TGTGCCAGCAGCCAAGTGCTAGCCCCTAGCACAGATACGCAGTATTTT | CASSQVLAPSTDTQYF
TRBJ2-5 | NA | TRBV28 | many | TGTGCCAGCAGTTCGCACAGCAACTCGAAAGAGACCCAGTACTTC | CASSSHSNSKETQYF
TRBJ2-7 | TRBD2 | TRBV27 | many | TGTGCCAGCAGCTCAGCGGGAGCACCCTACGAGCAGTACTTC | CASSSAGAPYEQYF
TRBJ1-1 | NA | TRBV5-4 | many | TGTGCCAGCAGCTTGTCATGGGGAGGCACTGAAGCTTTCTTT | CASSLSWGGTEAFF
TRBJ2-3 | NA | TRBV7-9 | few | TGTGCCAGCAGCTTAGGGACTTTCGCAGATACGCAGTATTTT | CASSLGTFADTQYF
TRBJ2-1 | NA | TRBV6-5 | few | TGTGCCAGCAGTCCAGAACCCGACAGCGTCTCCTACAATGAGCAGTTCTTC | CASSPEPDSVSYNEQFF
TRBJ1-1 | NA | TRBV20-1 | many | TGCAGTGCTAGGAAAAAGAACACTGAAGCTTTCTTT | CSARKKNTEAFF
TRBJ1-1 | NA | TRBV11-2 | many | TGTGCCAGCAGCCCGTGGACAGTGATGCCCACTGAAGCTTTCTTT | CASSPWTVMPTEAFF
TRBJ1-5 | NA | TRBV4-3 | many | TGCGCCCGAGCAGTTTATAGCAATCAGCCCCAGCATTTT | CARAVYSNQPQHF